This T cell receptor (beta chain) was identified during a study of early T cells in non-severe SARS-CoV-2 infection. This clonotype was counted ten times or more. TCRdb re-analysed the 5' RACE reads in MiXCR, keeping a single row per CDR3 protein. Of about 52,000 distinct CDR3 sequences in the sample, approximately 10% were seen once. The CDR3 extends over 14 amino acids. V was shortened by 0 bases and J by 1 base, with 7 bases between the two germline ends. Germline V CDR1 and CDR2: SGHRS, YFSETQ. The specimen sequenced was whole blood. The chain couples TRBV5-1 to TRBJ1-1; a possible D gene is TRBD1 (5 bases). The clonotype was recovered from an adult who was a healthcare worker with PCR-confirmed SARS-CoV-2 infection or an uninfected control (not recorded which). CDR3 sequence reads: CASSLVGRNTEAFF. CDR3 bases: TGCGCCAGCAGCTTGGTGGGGCGGAACACTGAAGCTTTCTTT.